Below, 27 T cell receptor beta chains from the same sample are listed, as sequenced in a study of T cells of healthy individuals. MiXCR, applied by TCRdb to the 5' RACE reads, yields one record per CDR3 protein. The table lists around 79,000 distinct CDR3 sequences, 5% of them singletons, with about 7.5% in the top ten. The source of these receptors is a female donor in good health.

This clonotype was counted many times. The chain links TRBV4-1 to TRBJ2-6, with a tentative D call TRBD1 (5 bases). Germline CDR1 MGHRA, CDR2 YSYEKL. V lost 4 bases to trimming and J lost 0 bases, with 19 bases between them. The CDR3 loop spans 19 amino acids. The CDR3 sequence is CASSPHDPDSISGANVLTF. The CDR3 region has the DNA TGCGCCAGCAGCCCCCACGACCCCGACAGTATCTCTGGGGCCAACGTCCTGACTTTC.

The V call is TRBV7-2, the J call TRBJ1-3, with TRBD1 matching over 8 bases. CDR1 and CDR2 (germline): SGHTA, FQGNSA. V dropped 5 bases and J dropped 4; count of bases not matched to a gene: 10. The CDR3 length is 16 residues. CDR3 bases: TGTGCCAGCAGCGCGGACAGGGTGAGATCGGGAAACACCATATATTTT. This codes for CASSADRVRSGNTIYF. The whole variable domain, filled in from reference TRBV7-2 and TRBJ1-3, reads GAGVSQSPSNKVTEKGKDVELRCDPISGHTALYWYRQSLGQGLEFLIYFQGNSAPDKSGLPSDRFSAERTGGSVSTLTIQRTQQEDSAVYLCASSADRVRSGNTIYFGEGSWLTVV.

This clonotype was detected ten times or more. The rearrangement links TRBV14 to TRBJ1-1; perhaps TRBD1 as D (5 bases). V gave up 2 bases and J gave up 0 bases, with 10 bases separating them. The CDR3 loop spans 15 amino acids. Germline CDR1 reads SGHDN; CDR2 reads FVKESK. CDR3 coding DNA: TGTGCCAGCAGCCAACTCGACAGTTTGAACACTGAAGCTTTCTTT. This codes for CASSQLDSLNTEAFF.

This chain uses TRBV5-1 with TRBJ1-1; D not certain. The CDR3 has 15 amino acids. Trimming took 0 bases from V and 1 from J, leaving 10 bases between them. Germline lookup yields CDR1 SGHRS and CDR2 YFSETQ. The CDR3 region is CASSLEVRSNTEAFF. The CDR3, as DNA: TGCGCCAGCAGCTTGGAAGTCCGGTCGAACACTGAAGCTTTCTTT.

This clonotype was observed many times. The V call is TRBV20-1, the J call TRBJ1-2; 7 nucleotides align to TRBD1. Germline-derived CDR1 and CDR2 are DFQATT and SNEGSKA (reference sequence). This CDR3 spans 13 amino acids. Trimming cost V 6 bases and J 1 base; bases outside gene matches: 5. CDR3 residues: CSAGQGGNYGYTF. CDR3 sequence (DNA): TGCAGTGCGGGCCAGGGGGGTAACTATGGCTACACCTTC.

In this sample, this clonotype turned up many times. V usage is TRBV6-6 and J usage is TRBJ2-5; 9 positions agree with TRBD2. From germline, CDR1 is MNHNY and CDR2 SVGAGI (reference sequence). V lost 2 bases to trimming and J lost 5 bases; unmatched junction nucleotides: 3. The CDR3 runs to 14 residues. The CDR3 sequence is CASSYAGGPETQYF. The CDR3 DNA follows: TGTGCCAGCAGTTACGCGGGAGGGCCCGAGACCCAGTACTTC.

V gene TRBV6-5 combines with J gene TRBJ2-3, with 7 bases identical to TRBD1. Germline CDR1 is MNHEY and CDR2 is SVGAGI. The ends lost 7 bases at V and 2 bases at J; junction bases unmatched: 6. This CDR3 region has 14 residues. The CDR3: CASKRDRNTDTQYF. In DNA, the CDR3 is TGTGCCAGCAAGAGGGACAGAAACACAGATACGCAGTATTTT.

This clonotype has ten or more counts. The J gene is TRBJ1-5, the V gene TRBV5-5; a weak D match, TRBD1 (5 bases). The V end was cut by 5 bases, the J end by 4 bases, with 16 bases between. The CDR3 is 15 amino acids. Germline CDR1 SGHKS, CDR2 YYEKEE (reference sequence). In DNA form, the CDR3 reads TGTGCCAGCAGGCCGGGACCGTCAGCGAATCAGCCCCAGCATTTT. Protein sequence: CASRPGPSANQPQHF.

In its sample, this clonotype was seen many times. The V gene is TRBV28, the J gene TRBJ2-7; D unresolved. The CDR3 runs to 12 residues. Trimming cost V 2 bases and J 6 bases, with 8 bases left between them. CDR1 is MDHEN, CDR2 SYDVKM, per germline. CDR3 amino acids: CASSLRTGEQYF. CDR3 nucleotide sequence: TGTGCCAGCAGTTTACGTACGGGCGAGCAGTACTTC.

This clonotype was picked up many times. J is TRBJ2-7 and V is TRBV14, with TRBD1 matching 8 bases. Germline lookup yields CDR1 SGHDN and CDR2 FVKESK. V dropped 4 bases and J dropped 4; count of bases not matched to a gene: 6. The CDR3 has 14 amino acids. CDR3 DNA sequence: TGTGCCAGCAGCCCGGACAGGGACTCTTACGAGCAGTACTTC. Encoded protein: CASSPDRDSYEQYF.

This clonotype has ten or more counts. V is TRBV6-2 or TRBV6-3 and J is TRBJ2-4; 8 positions match TRBD2. V lost 5 bases to trimming and J lost 0 bases; unmatched junction nucleotides: 15. Per germline, CDR1 MNHEY and CDR2 SVGEGT. The CDR3 has 19 amino acids. The CDR3 region is CASSRPSWGAGEAKNIQYF. The CDR3 DNA sequence: TGTGCCAGCAGTCGCCCCTCTTGGGGAGCGGGAGAAGCCAAAAACATTCAGTACTTC.

This clonotype was picked up a small number of times. The chain carries TRBV5-4 and TRBJ2-5, with D maybe TRBD2 (6 bases). The germline gives CDR1 SGHNT, CDR2 YYREEE (reference sequence). The V end lost 4 bases, the J end lost 0 bases, and 13 bases lay between the germline ends. This CDR3 contains 15 residues. CDR3 amino acids: CASSPGTPYQETQYF. CDR3 coding DNA: TGTGCCAGCAGCCCCGGGACTCCGTACCAAGAGACCCAGTACTTC. Variable domain in full (rest from reference TRBV5-4 and TRBJ2-5): ETGVTQSPTHLIKTRGQQVTLRCSSQSGHNTVSWYQQALGQGPQFIFQYYREEENGRGNFPPRFSGLQFPNYSSELNVNALELDDSALYLCASSPGTPYQETQYFGPGTRLLVL.

This clonotype was detected ten times or more. The genes are TRBV27 and TRBJ2-7; 7 bases are shared with TRBD2. Germline lookup yields CDR1 MNHEY and CDR2 SMNVEV (reference sequence). Germline trimming cut 0 bases from V and 5 bases from J; bases unmatched to any gene: 4. This CDR3 spans 14 amino acids. The CDR3 protein is CASSLSPGRNEQYF. CDR3 sequence (DNA): TGTGCCAGCAGTTTATCGCCCGGGAGGAACGAGCAGTACTTC.

This clonotype was seen repeatedly, ten times or more. CDR3 DNA sequence: TGTGCCAGCAGCTTAGCGCTAAGTTGGGACAGCAATGAGCAGTTCTTC. Translating gives CASSLALSWDSNEQFF. The rearrangement links TRBV7-2 to TRBJ2-1, with 7 bases matching TRBD1. V gave up 0 bases and J gave up 6 bases; unmatched junction bases: 8. CDR1 is SGHTA and CDR2 is FQGNSA in the germline V gene. This CDR3 region has 16 residues.

The chain recombines TRBV6-5 with TRBJ1-4; D not resolved. V shed 6 bases and J shed 8 bases, with 16 bases lying between them. Looked up from germline, CDR1 is MNHEY and CDR2 is SVGAGI. The CDR3 contains 14 residues. This chain's CDR3 is CASSPLPTGEKLFF. In nucleotides, the CDR3 is TGTGCCAGCAGCCCTCTACCCACGGGGGAAAAACTGTTTTTT.

This clonotype was observed at least ten times. The chain combines TRBV7-6 with TRBJ2-3; 16 bases fit TRBD2. The CDR3 is 18 residues long. Trimming cost V 1 base and J 3 bases; bases outside gene matches: 4. The germline CDR1 and CDR2 sequences are SGHVS and FNYEAQ. CDR3 DNA: TGTGCCAGCAGCTTAGAAGGGGGACTAGCGGGGGGGACAGATACGCAGTATTTT. Translation: CASSLEGGLAGGTDTQYF. The full variable domain, completed using reference TRBV7-6 and TRBJ2-3, is GAGVSQSPRYKVTKRGQDVALRCDPISGHVSLYWYRQALGQGPEFLTYFNYEAQQDKSGLPNDRFSAERPEGSISTLTIQRTEQRDSAMYRCASSLEGGLAGGTDTQYFGPGTRLTVL.

This clonotype was seen at least ten times. The chain is built from TRBV2 and TRBJ2-1, with 9 bases lining up with TRBD1. Germline values: CDR1 SNHLY, CDR2 FYNNEI. V lost 3 bases and J lost 5; bases outside the gene matches: 2. The CDR3 totals 14 residues. The CDR3: CASSEGTGNNEQFF. CDR3 in DNA: TGTGCCAGCAGTGAGGGGACAGGGAACAATGAGCAGTTCTTC.

This clonotype was seen at least ten times. The chain is built from TRBV7-2 and TRBJ2-4; 9 positions match TRBD1. In germline, CDR1 is SGHTA, CDR2 FQGNSA. The CDR3 is 18 residues long. The trim removed 4 bases at V and 0 bases at J, leaving 10 bases unmatched. As DNA, the CDR3 is TGTGCCAGCAGCTCGACAGGGGGACCTAACTTAGCCAAAAACATTCAGTACTTC. Amino acids: CASSSTGGPNLAKNIQYF.

This clonotype was found many times. The chain links TRBV7-9 to TRBJ2-7; 8 bases match TRBD2. V dropped 5 bases and J dropped 5; count of bases not matched to a gene: 11. The germline CDR1 and CDR2 sequences are SEHNR and FQNEAQ (reference sequence). The CDR3 runs 15 residues. CDR3 loop: CASSVRRTSGNEQYF. As DNA, the CDR3 is TGTGCCAGCAGCGTTAGGCGTACTAGCGGAAACGAGCAGTACTTC.

The sample holds many counts of this clonotype. This chain's CDR3 is CASSVQGATNEKLFF. The CDR3 bases are TGTGCCAGCAGCGTACAGGGCGCAACTAATGAAAAACTGTTTTTT. The rearrangement joins TRBV9 to TRBJ1-4; maybe TRBD1 (5 bases). There are 15 residues in the CDR3. V was shortened by 1 base and J by 0 bases, with 7 bases between the two germline ends. Germline lookup yields CDR1 SGDLS and CDR2 YYNGEE. The whole variable domain, filled in from reference TRBV9 and TRBJ1-4, reads DSGVTQTPKHLITATGQRVTLRCSPRSGDLSVYWYQQSLDQGLQFLIQYYNGEERAKGNILERFSAQQFPDLHSELNLSSLELGDSALYFCASSVQGATNEKLFFGSGTQLSVL.

Points on this clonotype: It may be a read error: a sequence one base away is much more abundant. The chain uses TRBV5-1 and TRBJ1-1; D is unresolved. The CDR3 runs to 14 residues. Germline V gene lookup returns CDR1 SGHRS and CDR2 YFSETQ. Between the trimmed V and J ends, which lost 0 bases and 5 bases, there was a span of 11 bases. CDR3 amino acids: CASSLGVRRTEAFF. The CDR3 nucleotides read TGCGCCAGCAGCTTGGGAGTCCGTCGTACTGAAGCTTTCTTT. The full variable domain, with the rest looked up from reference TRBV5-1 and TRBJ1-1, is KAGVTQTPRYLIKTRGQQVTLSCSPISGHRSVSWYQQTPGQGLQFLFEYFSETQRNKGNFPGRFSGRQFSNSRSEMNVSTLELGDSALYLCASSLGVRRTEAFFGQGTRLTVV.

This clonotype was counted many times. V usage is TRBV29-1 and J usage is TRBJ2-7, with 7 bases that match TRBD1. From germline, CDR1 is SQVTM and CDR2 ANQGSEA. J lost 5 bases, V lost 2 bases, and 6 bases had no gene match. This CDR3 comprises 13 residues. CDR3 residues: CSVEKTGDNEQYF. The CDR3 bases are TGCAGCGTTGAAAAAACAGGGGATAACGAGCAGTACTTC.

There are a few counts of this clonotype. The chain links TRBV6-5 to TRBJ1-5, with TRBD1 matching over 7 bases. This CDR3 spans 11 amino acids. Germline CDR1 reads MNHEY; CDR2 reads SVGAGI. V was clipped by 5 bases and J by 11 bases; unmatched bases: 3. The CDR3 nucleotides are TGTGCCAGCAGTGTCAGGGGGGCCCAGCATTTT. Its translation: CASSVRGAQHF.

This clonotype was seen repeatedly, ten times or more. The chain employs TRBV6-6 and TRBJ1-5; TRBD1 might be the D (6 bases). From germline, CDR1 is MNHNY and CDR2 SVGAGI (reference sequence). The CDR3 has 15 amino acids. Trimming removed 4 bases at V and 0 bases at J, with 10 bases between. CDR3 nucleotides: TGTGCCAGCAGTTTAACAGGGAATAGCAATCAGCCCCAGCATTTT. Translated, it gives CASSLTGNSNQPQHF.

In this sample, this clonotype turned up many times. The rearrangement links TRBV20-1 to TRBJ2-7, with 10 bases aligning to TRBD2. The CDR3 runs to 13 residues. V was pared by 5 bases and J by 5 bases, with 6 bases of the junction left unmatched. Looked up from germline, CDR1 is DFQATT and CDR2 is SNEGSKA (reference sequence). The CDR3 bases are TGCAGTGCTCTTAGCGGGAGGCGCGACGAGCAGTACTTC. Its protein is CSALSGRRDEQYF.

V is TRBV20-1 and J is TRBJ1-1; D might be TRBD1 (6 bases). V lost 3 bases, J lost 0 bases, and 14 bases lay in between. The CDR3 sequence is 15 residues long. Germline lookup yields CDR1 DFQATT and CDR2 SNEGSKA (reference sequence). The CDR3: CSASEGGRMNTEAFF. The CDR3, as DNA: TGCAGTGCTAGTGAGGGGGGACGGATGAACACTGAAGCTTTCTTT.

This clonotype was observed a few times. The CDR3: CASSQIDTSNQPQHF. CDR3 DNA sequence: TGTGCCAGCAGCCAGATCGACACGAGCAATCAGCCCCAGCATTTT. The gene calls are TRBV4-2 and TRBJ1-5; no definite D call. The length of the CDR3 is 15 residues. The germline CDR1 and CDR2 sequences are LGHNA and YNFKEQ. V was clipped by 3 bases and J by 1 base, with 10 bases between them.